The clone carrying this T cell receptor beta chain was found a few times. The antigen is not known. Cocultured for roughly 6 days at 37°C were the mixed lymphocyte reaction cells. CFSE-labelled responders and Violet Dye-labelled stimulators, both PBMCs, were mixed 1:1. The data belong to a study of siplizumab effects on memory and regulatory T cells. The wider study: Run as pairs, the mixed lymphocyte reactions received siplizumab at about 1 ug/mL or no drug.

The assay looked at roughly 9.4 x 10^4 TCR templates in each sample. Clones were read by immunoSEQ multiplex PCR, and TCRdb kept only the in-frame ones, dropping some. Among roughly 5,300 clones, over 45% were seen once, and the ten largest hold approximately 86%. Study-wide findings and caveats: Unstimulated subsets captured only a minor fraction of alloreactive clones.

The CDR3 has 16 amino acids. V shed 5 bases, J shed 0 bases, and the junction held 6 bases outside the gene matches. From germline, CDR1 is LNHDA and CDR2 SQIVND (reference sequence). The gene calls are TRBV19 and TRBJ2-1, with 8 positions matching TRBD2. Input material: CFSE-low (dividing) CD8+ T cells sorted from an allogeneic mixed lymphocyte reaction. This TCR was sampled from a human donor in good health; the cells came from an allogeneic mixed lymphocyte reaction. Some clones in this sample may be carry-over from other donors' samples. The CDR3 region is CASSFSSGGSYNEQFF. DNA of the CDR3: TGTGCCAGTAGTTTCTCAAGCGGGGGCTCCTACAATGAGCAGTTCTTC.